The source of this TCR beta chain is a study of blood T cells in healthy people across ages. Russia was home to the donors, healthy Caucasian individuals aged about 6 to 100. Study outcomes and limitations: Naive T cell percentage showed a strong correlation with TCR beta diversity. Diversity of TCR beta per million T cells declined in a roughly linear way with age.

The V end lost 2 bases, the J end lost 1 base, and 8 bases lay between the germline ends. Germline V gene sequence: CDR1 DFQATT, CDR2 SNEGSKA (reference sequence). This CDR3 contains 13 residues. It was with a sample-barcoded 5' primer and a J-beta primer mix that a second PCR of roughly 7 to 12 cycles was run. TCRdb passed the 5' RACE reads through MiXCR, listing each CDR3 protein once. Here the sample spans 270,000 or so distinct CDR3 sequences, 25% to 30% being singletons. For this clonotype: Its antigen is currently unknown.

The rearrangement links TRBV20-1 to TRBJ1-1; D is perhaps TRBD1 (5 bases). Material for sequencing was blood. The sequence derives from a woman in her 70s in good health. The CDR3 sequence is CSARRGPNTEAFF. The CDR3 DNA follows: TGCAGTGCTAGAAGGGGACCGAACACTGAAGCTTTCTTT.